This T cell receptor (beta chain) was sequenced for a study of blood T cell repertoires in COVID-19. Study summary: The study drew acute and convalescent COVID-19 samples from the United States, Italy and Spain.

Measured with immunoSEQ multiplex PCR; TCRdb has only the in-frame clones, and not every one. The sample includes 250,000 to 350,000 clones, about 87% of them seen just once. V lost 4 bases and J lost 0; bases outside the gene matches: 8. The CDR3 length is 19 residues. Germline assignment: CDR1 LGHNA and CDR2 YNFKEQ. The source is a woman aged 25 to 39 who had recovered from COVID-19. V gene TRBV4-2 combines with J gene TRBJ2-1; 14 nucleotides align to TRBD2. Sequencing was done on a sample of peripheral blood. As DNA, the CDR3 is TGTGCCAGCAGCCCTCGACTAGCGGGGGGGCAAAGCTCCTACAATGAGCAGTTCTTC. Protein sequence: CASSPRLAGGQSSYNEQFF.